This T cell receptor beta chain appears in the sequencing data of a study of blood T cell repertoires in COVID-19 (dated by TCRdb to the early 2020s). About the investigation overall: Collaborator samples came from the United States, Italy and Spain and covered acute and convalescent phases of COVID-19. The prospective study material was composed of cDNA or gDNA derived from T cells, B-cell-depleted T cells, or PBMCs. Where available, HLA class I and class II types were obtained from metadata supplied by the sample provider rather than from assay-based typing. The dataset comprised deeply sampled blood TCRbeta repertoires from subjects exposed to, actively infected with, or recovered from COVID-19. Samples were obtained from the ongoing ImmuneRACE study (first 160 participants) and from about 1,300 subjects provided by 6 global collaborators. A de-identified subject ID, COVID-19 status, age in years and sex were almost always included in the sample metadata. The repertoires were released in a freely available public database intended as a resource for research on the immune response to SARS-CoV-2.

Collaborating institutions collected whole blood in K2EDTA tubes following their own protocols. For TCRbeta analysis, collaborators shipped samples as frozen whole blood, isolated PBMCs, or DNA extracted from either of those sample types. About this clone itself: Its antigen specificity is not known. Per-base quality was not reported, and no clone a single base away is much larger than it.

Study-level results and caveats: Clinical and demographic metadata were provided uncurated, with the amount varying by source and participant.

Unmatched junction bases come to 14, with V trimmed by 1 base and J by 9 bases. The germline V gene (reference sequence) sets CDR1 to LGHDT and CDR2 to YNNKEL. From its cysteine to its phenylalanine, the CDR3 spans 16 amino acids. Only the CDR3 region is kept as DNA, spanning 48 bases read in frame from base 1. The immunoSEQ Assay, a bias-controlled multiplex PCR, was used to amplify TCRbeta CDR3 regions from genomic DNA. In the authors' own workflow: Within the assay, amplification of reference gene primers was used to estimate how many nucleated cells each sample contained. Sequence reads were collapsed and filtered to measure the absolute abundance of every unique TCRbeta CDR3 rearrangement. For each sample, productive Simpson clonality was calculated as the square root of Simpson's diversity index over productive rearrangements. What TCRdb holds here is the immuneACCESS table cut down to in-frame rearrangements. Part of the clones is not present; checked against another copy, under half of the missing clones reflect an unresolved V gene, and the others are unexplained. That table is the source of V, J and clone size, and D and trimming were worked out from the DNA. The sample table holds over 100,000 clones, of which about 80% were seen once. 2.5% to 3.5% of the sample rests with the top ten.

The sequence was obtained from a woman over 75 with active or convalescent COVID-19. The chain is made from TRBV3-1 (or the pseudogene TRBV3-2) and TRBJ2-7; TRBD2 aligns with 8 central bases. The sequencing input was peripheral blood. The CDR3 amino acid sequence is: CASSQVRSGGSRGQYF. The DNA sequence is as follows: TGTGCCAGCAGCCAAGTGAGGAGCGGGGGCTCGAGAGGGCAGTACTTC.